This TCR beta chain was sequenced during a study of T cells after yellow fever vaccination. Points on this clonotype: Its antigen remains unidentified.

The study, taken as a whole, reports: Primary-vaccination clones mostly resurfaced post-booster (approximately 96% CD4, 85% to 90% CD8). There was a possibility that FACS-sorted repertoires contained abundant clonotypes contaminating from the bulk population. Weaker in magnitude, the secondary response showed a faster peak on day 5 versus 15.

The trim removed 4 bases at V and 0 bases at J, leaving 3 bases unmatched. The CDR3 has 14 amino acids. They built TCR cDNA with 5'RACE template switching, a step that put in a universal primer site and UMIs. A single record per CDR3 protein comes from TCRdb applying MiXCR to the 5' RACE reads. The data contain 300,000 to 400,000 distinct CDR3 sequences, around 13% of them singletons. Sequencing was performed on CD4+ T cells sorted from PBMCs, taken 15 days after the yellow fever booster vaccination. The TCR comes from a man younger than 35 who received the YFV17D yellow fever vaccine. This chain links TRBV12-3 or TRBV12-4 with TRBJ2-7; 7 bases line up with TRBD1. This chain's CDR3 is CASSWDRTSYEQYF. For the CDR3, the DNA is TGTGCCAGCAGTTGGGACAGAACCTCCTACGAGCAGTACTTC.